This TCR beta chain was found in a study of blood T cell repertoires in COVID-19. Overall study context: Acute and convalescent COVID-19 samples came from the United States, Italy and Spain. From T cells, B-cell-depleted T cells, or PBMCs came the material, which was cDNA or gDNA.

The Seattle patients joined while their infection was active and were tracked longitudinally afterward. The V end was cut by 2 bases, the J end by 3 bases, with 9 bases between. Germline assignment: CDR1 KGHDR and CDR2 SFDVKD. The CDR3 loop spans 15 amino acids. Original methodology: Amplification from reference gene primers served as the basis for estimated nucleated cell counts. TCRdb keeps only in-frame clones here, not all; method: immunoSEQ multiplex PCR. V, J and clone size derive from that table, while D and trimming were established from the DNA sequence. In the table there are approximately 150,000 clones, approximately 90% of which are singletons.

The specimen sequenced was peripheral blood. This receptor was obtained from a man aged 18 to 29 with COVID-19, enrolled during active disease. J is TRBJ2-2 and V is TRBV24-1; a weak D match, TRBD1 (5 bases). The CDR3 loop reads CATSDSGFDTGELFF. DNA of the CDR3: TGTGCCACCAGTGATTCAGGGTTTGACACCGGGGAGCTGTTTTTT.